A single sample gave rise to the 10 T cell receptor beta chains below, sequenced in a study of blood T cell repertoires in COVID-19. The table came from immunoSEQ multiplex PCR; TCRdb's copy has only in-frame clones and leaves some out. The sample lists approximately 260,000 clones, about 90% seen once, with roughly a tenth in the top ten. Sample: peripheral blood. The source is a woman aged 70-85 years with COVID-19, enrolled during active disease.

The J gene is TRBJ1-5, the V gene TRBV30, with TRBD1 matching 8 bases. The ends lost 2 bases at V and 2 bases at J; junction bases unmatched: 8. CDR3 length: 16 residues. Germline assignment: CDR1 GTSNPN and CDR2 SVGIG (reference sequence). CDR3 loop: CAWSTGTGRRNQPQHF. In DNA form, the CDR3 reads TGTGCCTGGAGTACCGGGACAGGACGCCGCAATCAGCCCCAGCATTTT.

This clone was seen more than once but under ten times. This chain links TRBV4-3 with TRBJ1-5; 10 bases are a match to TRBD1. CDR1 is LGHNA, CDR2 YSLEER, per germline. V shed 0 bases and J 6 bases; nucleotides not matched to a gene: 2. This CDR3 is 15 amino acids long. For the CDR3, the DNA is TGCGCCAGCAGCCAAGATTGGACAGGGGGTCAGCCCCAGCATTTT. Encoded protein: CASSQDWTGGQPQHF.

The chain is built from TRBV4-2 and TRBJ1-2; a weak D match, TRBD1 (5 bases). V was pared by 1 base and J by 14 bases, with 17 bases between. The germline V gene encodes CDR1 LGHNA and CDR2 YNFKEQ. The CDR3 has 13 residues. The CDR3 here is CASSQVGREGRTF. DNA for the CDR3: TGTGCCAGCAGCCAAGTTGGCAGGGAGGGTAGGACCTTC.

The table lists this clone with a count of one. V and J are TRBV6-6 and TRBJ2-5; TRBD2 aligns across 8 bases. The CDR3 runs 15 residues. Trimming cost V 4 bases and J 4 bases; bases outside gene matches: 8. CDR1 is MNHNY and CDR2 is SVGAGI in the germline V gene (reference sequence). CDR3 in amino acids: CASSSGRAVRETQYF. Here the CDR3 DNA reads TGTGCCAGCAGTTCCGGGAGGGCCGTGAGAGAGACCCAGTACTTC.

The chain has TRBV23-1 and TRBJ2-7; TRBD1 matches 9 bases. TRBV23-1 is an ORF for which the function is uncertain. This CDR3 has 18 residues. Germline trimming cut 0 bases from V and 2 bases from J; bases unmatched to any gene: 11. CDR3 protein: CASSQSEIWDRDTYEQYF. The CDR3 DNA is TGCGCCAGCAGTCAATCGGAAATATGGGACAGGGATACCTACGAGCAGTACTTC.

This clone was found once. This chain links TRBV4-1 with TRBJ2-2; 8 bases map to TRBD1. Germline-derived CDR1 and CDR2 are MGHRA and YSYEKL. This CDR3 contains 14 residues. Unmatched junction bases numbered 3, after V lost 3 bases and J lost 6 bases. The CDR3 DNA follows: TGCGCCAGCAGCCACAAGACAGGGGCCGGGGAGCTGTTTTTT. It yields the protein CASSHKTGAGELFF.

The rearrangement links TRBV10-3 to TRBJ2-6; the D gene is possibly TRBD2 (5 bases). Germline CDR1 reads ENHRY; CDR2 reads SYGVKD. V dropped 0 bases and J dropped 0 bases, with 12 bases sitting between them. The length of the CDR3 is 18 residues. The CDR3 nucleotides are TGTGCCATCAGTGAGTCGAGGGTTCGGCACTCTGGGGCCAACGTCCTGACTTTC. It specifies CAISESRVRHSGANVLTF.

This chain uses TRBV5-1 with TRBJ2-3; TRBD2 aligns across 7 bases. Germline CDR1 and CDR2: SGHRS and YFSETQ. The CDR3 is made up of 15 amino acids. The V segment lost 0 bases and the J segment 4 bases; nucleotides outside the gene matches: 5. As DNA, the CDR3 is TGCGCCAGCAGCTTGGGGACTAGTCAATCAGATACGCAGTATTTT. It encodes CASSLGTSQSDTQYF.

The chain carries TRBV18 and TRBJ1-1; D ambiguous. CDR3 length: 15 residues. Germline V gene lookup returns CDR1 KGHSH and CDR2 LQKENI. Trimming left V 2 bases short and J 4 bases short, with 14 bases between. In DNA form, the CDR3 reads TGTGCCAGCTCACCAATCGAGGGATCGGGCACTGAAGCTTTCTTT. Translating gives CASSPIEGSGTEAFF.

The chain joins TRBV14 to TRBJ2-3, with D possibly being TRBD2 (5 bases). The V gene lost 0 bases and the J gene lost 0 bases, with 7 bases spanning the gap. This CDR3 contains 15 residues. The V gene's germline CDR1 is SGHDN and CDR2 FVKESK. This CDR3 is CASSQDTGSTDTQYF. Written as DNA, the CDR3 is TGTGCCAGCAGCCAAGACACGGGAAGCACAGATACGCAGTATTTT.